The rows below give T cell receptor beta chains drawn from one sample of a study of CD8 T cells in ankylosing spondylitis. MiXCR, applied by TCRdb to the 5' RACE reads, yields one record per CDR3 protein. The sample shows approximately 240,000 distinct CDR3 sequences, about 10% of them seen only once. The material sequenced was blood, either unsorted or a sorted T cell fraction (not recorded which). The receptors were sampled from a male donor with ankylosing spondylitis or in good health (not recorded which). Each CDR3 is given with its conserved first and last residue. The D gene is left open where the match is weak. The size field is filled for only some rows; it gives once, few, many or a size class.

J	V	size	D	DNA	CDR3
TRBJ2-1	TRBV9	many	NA	TGTGCCAGCAGCGTAGCCAATGAGCAGTTCTTC	CASSVANEQFF
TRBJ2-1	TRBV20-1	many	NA	TGCAGTGTGGGCGTGTTTGATGAGCAGTTCTTC	CSVGVFDEQFF
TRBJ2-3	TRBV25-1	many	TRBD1	TGTGCCAGCAGTGATCCCGGGACAGGAGCGTCAGATACGCAGTATTTT	CASSDPGTGASDTQYF
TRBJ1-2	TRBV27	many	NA	TGTGCCAGCAGTCGGGACCATAACTATGGCTACACCTTC	CASSRDHNYGYTF
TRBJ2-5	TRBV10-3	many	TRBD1	TGTGCCATCAGGGGACAGGAAGAGACCCAGTACTTC	CAIRGQEETQYF
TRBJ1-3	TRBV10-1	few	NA	TGCGCCAGCAGTCGGGACGCTGGAAACACCATATATTTT	CASSRDAGNTIYF
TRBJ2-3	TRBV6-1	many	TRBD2	TGTGCCAGCAGCCCTTCTTTAGCGGGACCTCGCGATACGCAGTATTTT	CASSPSLAGPRDTQYF
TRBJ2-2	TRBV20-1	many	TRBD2	TGCAGTGCTAGCGGGGGGGCGAACACCGGGGAGCTGTTTTTT	CSASGGANTGELFF
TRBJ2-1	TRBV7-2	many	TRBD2	TGTGCCAGCAGCTTAGGGTTAGCGGGAGGGCCGGAGCAGTTCTTC	CASSLGLAGGPEQFF
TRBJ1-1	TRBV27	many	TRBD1	TGTGCCAGCAGTCAGGGACAGGGGTACCCTGTGAGGGCTTTCTTT	CASSQGQGYPVRAFF
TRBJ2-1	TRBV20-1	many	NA	TGCAGTGCTAGAGAGATAGAGCGGGCAACCTACAATGAGCAGTTCTTC	CSAREIERATYNEQFF
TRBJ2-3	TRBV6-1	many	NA	TGTGCCAGCGAAAAGGGTTATACGCAGTATTTT	CASEKGYTQYF
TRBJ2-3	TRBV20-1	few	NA	TGCAGTGCTAGTAGAGAGAGCACAGATACGCAGTATTTT	CSASRESTDTQYF
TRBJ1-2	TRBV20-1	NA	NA	TGCAGTGCTAGAGCCGTGGGAGGAGGGAACTATGGCTACACCTTC	CSARAVGGGNYGYTF
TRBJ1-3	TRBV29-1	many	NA	TGCAGCATCTCAGGGGCTGGAAACACCATATATTTT	CSISGAGNTIYF
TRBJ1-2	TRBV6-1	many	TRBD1	TGTGCCAGCAGAGGGACAGGGGTCGAGGGCTACACCTTC	CASRGTGVEGYTF
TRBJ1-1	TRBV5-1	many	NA	TGCGCCAGCACAGGACAAGTGAACACTGAAGCTTTCTTT	CASTGQVNTEAFF
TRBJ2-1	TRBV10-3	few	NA	TGTGCCATCAGTCAACTCCCCCAGGGGCAGGGCGGCGAGCAGTTCTTC	CAISQLPQGQGGEQFF
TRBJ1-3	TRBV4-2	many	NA	TGTGCCAGCAGCCAAGAAGTGGGGGAGAGAGCTGGAAACACCATATATTTT	CASSQEVGERAGNTIYF
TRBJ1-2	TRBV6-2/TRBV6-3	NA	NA	TGTGCCAGCAGTTACTCAACGCTGAACTATGGCTACACCTTC	CASSYSTLNYGYTF
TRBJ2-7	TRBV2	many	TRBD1	TGTGCCGGAGGGACAGGGGGCCGGTACGAGCAGTACTTC	CAGGTGGRYEQYF
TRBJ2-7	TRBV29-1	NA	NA	TGCAGCGCTGCCCCCGGCGCACACTCCTACGAGCAGTACTTC	CSAAPGAHSYEQYF
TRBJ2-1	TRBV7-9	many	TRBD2	TGTGCCAGCAGCCTGGGACTAGGTAGAGAGCAGTTCTTC	CASSLGLGREQFF
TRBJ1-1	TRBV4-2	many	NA	TGTGCCAGCAGCCAAGGACAGACCAACACTGAAGCTTTCTTT	CASSQGQTNTEAFF
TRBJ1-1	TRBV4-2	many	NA	TGTGCCAGCAGCCAGTCCTCGGGGGGGGTAGGCACTGAAGCTTTCTTT	CASSQSSGGVGTEAFF
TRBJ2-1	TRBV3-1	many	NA	TGTGCCAGCAGTTATGACGGAACGGACAGCAATGAGCAGTTCTTC	CASSYDGTDSNEQFF
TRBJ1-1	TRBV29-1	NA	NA	TGCAGCGTTGGCGAGGGTAACACTGAAGCTTTCTTT	CSVGEGNTEAFF
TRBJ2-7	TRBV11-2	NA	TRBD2	TGTGCCAGCAGCTTGGCCCTAGCGGGAGTCCACGAGCAGTACTTC	CASSLALAGVHEQYF
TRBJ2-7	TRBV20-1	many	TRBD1	TGCAGTGCTAGGGACCCCGGGACAGGGGCCTACGAGCAGTACTTC	CSARDPGTGAYEQYF
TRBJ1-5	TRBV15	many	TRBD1	TGTGCCACCAGCAGAGCGACAGGGGATAGCAATCAGCCCCAGCATTTT	CATSRATGDSNQPQHF
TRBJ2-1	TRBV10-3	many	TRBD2	TGTGCCATCAGGTGGGGGGGATACAATGAGCAGTTCTTC	CAIRWGGYNEQFF
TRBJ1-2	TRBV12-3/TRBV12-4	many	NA	TGTGCCAGCACCACAGGGTCCTATGGCTACACCTTC	CASTTGSYGYTF
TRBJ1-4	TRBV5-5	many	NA	TGTGCCAGCAGCTTAGTACCTGGACGGATTAATGAAAAACTGTTTTTT	CASSLVPGRINEKLFF
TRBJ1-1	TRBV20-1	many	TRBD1	TGCAGTGCTATTAAGGGGACAGGGGTGCGGAGCACTGAAGCTTTCTTT	CSAIKGTGVRSTEAFF
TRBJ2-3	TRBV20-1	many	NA	TGCAGTGCTAGAGATCCCTTGAAGGGGGGGCCTGATAGCACAGATACGCAGTATTTT	CSARDPLKGGPDSTDTQYF
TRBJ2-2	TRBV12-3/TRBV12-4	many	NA	TGTGCCAGCAGTTCACCCCAACAGGGCGCGAACACCGGGGAGCTGTTTTTT	CASSSPQQGANTGELFF
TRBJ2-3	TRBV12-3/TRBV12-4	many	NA	TGTGCCAGCAGTGGAAAAGAGGCCCTCACTAGCACAGATACGCAGTATTTT	CASSGKEALTSTDTQYF
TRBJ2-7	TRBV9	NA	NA	TGTGCCAGCAGCGTAGCTGCGCTAGCTTACGAGCAGTACTTC	CASSVAALAYEQYF
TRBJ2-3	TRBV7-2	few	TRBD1	TGTGCCAGCAGCTTAGGGCGTCGGCGACAGGGCGCAGATACGCAGTATTTT	CASSLGRRRQGADTQYF
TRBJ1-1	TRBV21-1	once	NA	TGTGCCAGCAGCAAAGAGAAGAGCTTCGGGAGTTGTATGACTGAAGCTTTCTTT	CASSKEKSFGSCMTEAFF
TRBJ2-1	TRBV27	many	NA	TGTGCCAGCAGTTTGGGCAGGTATTACAATGAGCAGTTCTTC	CASSLGRYYNEQFF
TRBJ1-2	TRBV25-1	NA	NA	TGTGCCAGCACGTCCGGGGGCGCTAACTATGGCTACACCTTC	CASTSGGANYGYTF
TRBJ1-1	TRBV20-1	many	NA	TGCAGTGCTAGGGTGCCCCTGAACACTGAAGCTTTCTTT	CSARVPLNTEAFF
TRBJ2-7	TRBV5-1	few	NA	TGCGCCAGCAGCCTTGTGGGGGGATTAAGGATCGAGCAGTACTTC	CASSLVGGLRIEQYF
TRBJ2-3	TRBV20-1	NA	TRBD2	TGCAGTGCTTTCCGACTGGGAGGGACCTCAGATACGCAGTATTTT	CSAFRLGGTSDTQYF
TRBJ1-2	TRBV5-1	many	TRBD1	TGCGCCAGCAGCTTCGGATCAGGGGGCAACTATGGCTACACCTTC	CASSFGSGGNYGYTF
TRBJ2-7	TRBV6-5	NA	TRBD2	TGTGCCAGCAGTTACCGGGGGGACGGATTTAACGAGCAGTACTTC	CASSYRGDGFNEQYF
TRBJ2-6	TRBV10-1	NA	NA	TGCGCCAGCAGTGGACGGCTGGCGGCCAACGTCCTGACTTTC	CASSGRLAANVLTF
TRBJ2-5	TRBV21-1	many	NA	TGTGCCAGCAGCGCACGCGGGGTCTCCTACGTTGAGCAGTACTTC	CASSARGVSYVEQYF
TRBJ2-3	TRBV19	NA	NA	TGTGCCAGTAGTATCCCGGGAACTAGCACAGATACGCAGTATTTT	CASSIPGTSTDTQYF
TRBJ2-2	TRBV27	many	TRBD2	TGTGCCAGCAGTTTATCGGGGAGGGCCGCATTAAACACCGGGGAGCTGTTTTTT	CASSLSGRAALNTGELFF
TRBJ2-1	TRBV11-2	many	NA	TGTGCCAGCAGTCCCCCCCCGGACTTCTACAATGAGCAGTTCTTC	CASSPPPDFYNEQFF
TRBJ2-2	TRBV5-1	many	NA	TGCGCCAGCAGCTCAGGAATAGGGGAATCCACCGGGGAGCTGTTTTTT	CASSSGIGESTGELFF
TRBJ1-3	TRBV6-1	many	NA	TGTGCCACCTGCTGGGACGTCGAGGACACCATATATTTT	CATCWDVEDTIYF
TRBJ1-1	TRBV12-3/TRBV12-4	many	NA	TGTGCCAGCAGTTTAGTATGGGACCTGAACACTGAAGCTTTCTTT	CASSLVWDLNTEAFF
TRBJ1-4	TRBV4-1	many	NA	TGCGCCAGCAGCCAAGATAATGAAAAACTGTTTTTT	CASSQDNEKLFF
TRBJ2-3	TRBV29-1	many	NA	TGCAGCGTTGAGGGAGGCACAGATACGCAGTATTTT	CSVEGGTDTQYF
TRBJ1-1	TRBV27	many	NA	TGTGCCAGCAGTTTCCGGTCCTTGACAGAGAGGGGAACTGAAGCTTTCTTT	CASSFRSLTERGTEAFF
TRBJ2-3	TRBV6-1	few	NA	TGTGCCAGCAGTCCCGGAGCTGTTACTAGCACAGATACGCAGTATTTT	CASSPGAVTSTDTQYF